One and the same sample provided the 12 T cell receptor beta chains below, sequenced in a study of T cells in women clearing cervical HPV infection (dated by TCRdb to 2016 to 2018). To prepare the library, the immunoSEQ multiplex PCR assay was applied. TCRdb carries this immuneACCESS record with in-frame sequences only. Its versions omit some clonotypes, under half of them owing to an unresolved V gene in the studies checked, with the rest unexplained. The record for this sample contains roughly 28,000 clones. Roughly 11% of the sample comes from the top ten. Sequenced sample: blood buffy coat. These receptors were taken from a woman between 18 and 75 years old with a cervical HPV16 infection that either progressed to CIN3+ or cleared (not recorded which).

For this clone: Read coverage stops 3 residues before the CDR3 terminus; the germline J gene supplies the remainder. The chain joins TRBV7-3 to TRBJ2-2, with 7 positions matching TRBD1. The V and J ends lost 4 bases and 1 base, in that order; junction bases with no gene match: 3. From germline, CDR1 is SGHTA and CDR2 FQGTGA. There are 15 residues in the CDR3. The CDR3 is CASSSPGGNTGELFF. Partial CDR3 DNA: TGTGCCAGCAGCTCCCCAGGGGGGAACACCGGGGAG.

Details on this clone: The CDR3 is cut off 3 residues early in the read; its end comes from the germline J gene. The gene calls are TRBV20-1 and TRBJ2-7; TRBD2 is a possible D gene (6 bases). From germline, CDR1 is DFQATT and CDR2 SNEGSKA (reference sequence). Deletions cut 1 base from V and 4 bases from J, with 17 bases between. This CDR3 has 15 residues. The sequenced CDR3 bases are TGCAGTGCTAGAGGCCCCCGGAGGGGTACTTACGAG. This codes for CSARGPRRGTYE. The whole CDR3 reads CSARGPRRGTYEQYF.

The sequenced CDR3 bases are TGTGCCAGCAGTGAATATGACCGGGACTCGACCTACAATGAG. It translates to CASSEYDRDSTYNE. The CDR3 in its entirety is CASSEYDRDSTYNEQFF. The V call is TRBV6-1, the J call TRBJ2-1; D possibly corresponds to TRBD2 (6 bases). The CDR3 end falls 3 residues outside the read, so it is completed with the germline J gene. V lost 2 bases and J 2 bases, leaving 16 bases between the germline ends. Germline assignment: CDR1 MNHNS and CDR2 SASEGT. The CDR3 length is 17 residues.

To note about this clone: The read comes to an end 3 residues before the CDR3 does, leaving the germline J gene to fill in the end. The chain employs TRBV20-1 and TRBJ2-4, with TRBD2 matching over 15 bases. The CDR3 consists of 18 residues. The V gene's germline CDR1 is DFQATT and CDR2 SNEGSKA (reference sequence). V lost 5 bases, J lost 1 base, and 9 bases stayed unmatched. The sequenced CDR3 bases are TGCAGTGCTCGAAGGACTAGCGGGGGGGCCTCGGCCAAAAACATT. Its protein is CSARRTSGGASAKNI. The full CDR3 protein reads CSARRTSGGASAKNIQYF.

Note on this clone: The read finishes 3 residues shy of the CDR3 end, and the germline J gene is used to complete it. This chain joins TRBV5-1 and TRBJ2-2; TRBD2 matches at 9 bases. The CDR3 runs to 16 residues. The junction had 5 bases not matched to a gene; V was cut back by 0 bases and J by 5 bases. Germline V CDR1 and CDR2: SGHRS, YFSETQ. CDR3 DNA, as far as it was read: TGCGCCAGCAGCTTGGATAGCGGGAGAAGTACCGGGGAG. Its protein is CASSLDSGRSTGE. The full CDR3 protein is CASSLDSGRSTGELFF.

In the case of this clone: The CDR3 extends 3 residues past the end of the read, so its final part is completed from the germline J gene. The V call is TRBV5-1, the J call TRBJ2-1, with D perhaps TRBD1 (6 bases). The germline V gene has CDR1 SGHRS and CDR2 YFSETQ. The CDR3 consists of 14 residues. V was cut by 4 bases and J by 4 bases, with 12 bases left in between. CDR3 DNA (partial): TGCGCCAGCAGCGGGTGGGGGCAGTACAATGAG. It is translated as CASSGWGQYNE. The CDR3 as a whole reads CASSGWGQYNEQFF.

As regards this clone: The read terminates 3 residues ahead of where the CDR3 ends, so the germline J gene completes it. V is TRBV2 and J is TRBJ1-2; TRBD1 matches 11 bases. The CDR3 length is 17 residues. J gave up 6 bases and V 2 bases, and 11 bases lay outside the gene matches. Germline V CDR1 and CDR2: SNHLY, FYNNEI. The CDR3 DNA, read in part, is TGTGCCAGCAGTGAAATGGGTGGGGGACAGGGGGACGATGGC. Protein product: CASSEMGGGQGDDG. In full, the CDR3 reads CASSEMGGGQGDDGYTF.

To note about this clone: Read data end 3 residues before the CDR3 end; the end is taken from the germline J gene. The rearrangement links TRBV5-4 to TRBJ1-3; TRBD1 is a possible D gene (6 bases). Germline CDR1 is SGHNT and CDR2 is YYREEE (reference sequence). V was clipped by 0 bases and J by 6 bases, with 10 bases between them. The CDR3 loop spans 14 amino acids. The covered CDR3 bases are TGTGCCAGCAGCTTGGGACAGGAGATAAACACC. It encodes CASSLGQEINT. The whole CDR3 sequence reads CASSLGQEINTIYF.

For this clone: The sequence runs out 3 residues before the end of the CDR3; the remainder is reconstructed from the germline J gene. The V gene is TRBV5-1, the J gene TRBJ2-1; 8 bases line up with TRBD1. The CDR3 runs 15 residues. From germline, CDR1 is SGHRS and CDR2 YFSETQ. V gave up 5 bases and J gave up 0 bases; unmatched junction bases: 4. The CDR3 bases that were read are TGCGCCAGCAGTAGCGGACAGGGCTCCTACAATGAG. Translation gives CASSSGQGSYNE. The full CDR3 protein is CASSSGQGSYNEQFF.

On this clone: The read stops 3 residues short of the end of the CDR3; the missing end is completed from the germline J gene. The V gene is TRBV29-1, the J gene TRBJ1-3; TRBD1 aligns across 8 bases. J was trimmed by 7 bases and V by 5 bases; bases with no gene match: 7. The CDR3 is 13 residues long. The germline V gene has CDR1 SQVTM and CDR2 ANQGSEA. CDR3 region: CSVSDRGGNTIYF. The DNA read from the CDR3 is TGCAGCGTTTCCGACAGGGGAGGGAACACC.

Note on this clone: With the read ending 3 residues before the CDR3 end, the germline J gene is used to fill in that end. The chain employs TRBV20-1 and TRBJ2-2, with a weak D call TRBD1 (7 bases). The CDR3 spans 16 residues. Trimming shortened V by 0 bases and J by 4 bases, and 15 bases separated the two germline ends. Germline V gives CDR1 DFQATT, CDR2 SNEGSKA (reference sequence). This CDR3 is CSAREEGRGSTGELFF. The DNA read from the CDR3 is TGCAGTGCTAGAGAGGAGGGCAGGGGGAGCACCGGGGAG.

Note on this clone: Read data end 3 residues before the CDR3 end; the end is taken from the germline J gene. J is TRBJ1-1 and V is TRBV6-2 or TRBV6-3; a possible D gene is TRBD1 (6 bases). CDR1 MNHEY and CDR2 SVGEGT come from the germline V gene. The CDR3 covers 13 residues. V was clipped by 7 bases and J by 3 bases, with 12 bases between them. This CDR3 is CASIDRIHTEAFF. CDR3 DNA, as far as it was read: TGTGCCAGCATAGACAGGATCCACACTGAA.